In its sample, the clone carrying this T cell receptor (beta chain) was seen once. The data originate from a study of T cell responses to AZD1222 COVID-19 vaccine. Germline CDR1 MNHNS, CDR2 SASEGT. V lost 4 bases and J 6 bases, leaving 19 bases between the germline ends. The CDR3 runs 16 residues. Using immunoSEQ multiplex PCR, the repertoire was profiled, and TCRdb retains in-frame clones only, with some absent. This sample has more than 80,000 clones; 80% to 90% occur once, and the top ten carry 10%. The sequence derives from an adult in good health. Specimen: peripheral blood, collected on day 0 of AZD1222 vaccination. The chain has TRBV6-1 and TRBJ1-5, with a possible D match to TRBD1 (5 bases). The CDR3 DNA sequence: TGTGCCAGCAGTGTCCAACCGGGACCTAGGGGTCAGCCCCAGCATTTT. It encodes CASSVQPGPRGQPQHF.